The 15 T cell receptor beta chains reported below all come from one sample, sequenced in a study of blood T cell repertoires in COVID-19. Profiled with immunoSEQ multiplex PCR; TCRdb holds only in-frame clones, not every one. There are over 250,000 clones in the sample; 80% to 95% occur only once, and approximately 2.1% lies in the top ten. Sequencing used peripheral blood. The origin of the receptors is a woman aged 30 to 39 with COVID-19, enrolled during active disease.

This chain links TRBV3-1 (or the pseudogene TRBV3-2) with TRBJ1-3; D is perhaps TRBD1 (6 bases). V was pared by 1 base and J by 0 bases, with 16 bases between. The CDR3 extends over 18 amino acids. Germline values: CDR1 LGHDT, CDR2 YNNKEL (reference sequence). The CDR3 reads CASSQASDSLYSGNTIYF. CDR3 DNA: TGTGCCAGCAGCCAAGCATCGGACAGCCTCTACTCTGGAAACACCATATATTTT.

The rearrangement links TRBV29-1 to TRBJ2-7; 7 bases line up with TRBD2. The germline V gene encodes CDR1 SQVTM and CDR2 ANQGSEA. The CDR3 loop spans 15 amino acids. J gave up 0 bases and V 0 bases, and 5 bases lay outside the gene matches. The CDR3 loop is CSVEDSAGSSYEQYF. CDR3 sequence (DNA): TGCAGCGTTGAAGATTCAGCGGGGAGCTCCTACGAGCAGTACTTC.

J is TRBJ2-2 and V is TRBV24-1; a possible D gene is TRBD1 (6 bases). The CDR3 length is 16 residues. The germline V and J ends were trimmed by 3 bases and 5 bases, with 15 bases remaining between them. Germline CDR1 KGHDR, CDR2 SFDVKD. The DNA of the CDR3 is TGTGCCACCAGTGATCGACAGGTGGGGATGACCGGGGAGCTGTTTTTT. Its translation is CATSDRQVGMTGELFF.

The V gene is TRBV7-6, the J gene TRBJ2-2; the match to TRBD2 covers 12 bases. CDR3 length: 20 amino acids. Losses at the gene ends were 4 bases for V and 0 bases for J; bases not matched to a gene: 12. CDR1 is SGHVS and CDR2 is FNYEAQ in the germline V gene. CDR3 sequence reads: CASSSLWASGRDANTGELFF. For the CDR3, the DNA is TGTGCCAGCAGCTCTCTCTGGGCTAGCGGGAGGGACGCGAACACCGGGGAGCTGTTTTTT.

The chain links TRBV6-1 to TRBJ1-4, with D possibly TRBD1 on 6 matching bases. Germline lookup yields CDR1 MNHNS and CDR2 SASEGT. The CDR3 length is 17 residues. With 4 bases removed from V and 0 bases from J, the gap between germline ends came to 15 bases. CDR3 region: CASSAGTIRTTNEKLFF. The CDR3 nucleotides read TGTGCCAGCAGTGCGGGGACAATCCGAACAACTAATGAAAAACTGTTTTTT.

The genes are TRBV6-5 and TRBJ2-2; possible D gene TRBD2, 6 bases. Germline lookup yields CDR1 MNHEY and CDR2 SVGAGI. Trimming shortened V by 7 bases and J by 4 bases, and 10 bases separated the two germline ends. There are 13 residues in the CDR3. The CDR3 protein is CASTLSGTGELFF. The CDR3 DNA sequence: TGTGCCAGCACTCTTAGCGGCACCGGGGAGCTGTTTTTT.

The chain is built from TRBV5-4 and TRBJ1-2; D uncertain. This CDR3 has 12 amino acids. V was clipped by 2 bases and J by 3 bases, with 5 bases between them. Germline CDR1 is SGHNT and CDR2 is YYREEE (reference sequence). The CDR3 region is CASSFDYYGYTF. As DNA, the CDR3 is TGTGCCAGCAGCTTCGACTACTATGGCTACACCTTC.

V gene TRBV7-2 combines with J gene TRBJ1-1; 11 nucleotides match TRBD1. The CDR3 runs 16 residues. Germline V gene sequence: CDR1 SGHTA, CDR2 FQGNSA. After removal of 8 bases from V and 7 bases from J, the junction contained 15 bases not matched to a gene. As DNA, the CDR3 is TGTGCCAGCCGGACAGGGGGCGGACGGTTGGCGGATGAAGCTTTCTTT. Its protein is CASRTGGGRLADEAFF.

V gene TRBV5-1 combines with J gene TRBJ2-7; 7 bases are shared with TRBD1. Trimming cost V 3 bases and J 2 bases; bases outside gene matches: 5. Germline V gene lookup returns CDR1 SGHRS and CDR2 YFSETQ. The CDR3 length is 14 residues. The chain's CDR3 is CASSSDRSPYEQYF. For the CDR3, the DNA is TGCGCCAGCAGCTCGGACAGGTCCCCCTACGAGCAGTACTTC.

The chain has TRBV7-2 and TRBJ2-3, with D possibly being TRBD2 (6 bases). The CDR3 spans 15 residues. The germline gives CDR1 SGHTA, CDR2 FQGNSA. The V end lost 2 bases, the J end lost 2 bases, and 11 bases lay between the germline ends. The DNA of the CDR3 is TGTGCCAGCAGCTTAAGAAGCGGGTACACAGATACGCAGTATTTT. It codes for CASSLRSGYTDTQYF.

The J gene is TRBJ1-2, the V gene TRBV27; weak D call: TRBD1 (5 bases). Trimming shortened V by 4 bases and J by 2 bases, and 14 bases separated the two germline ends. Germline V lookup: CDR1 MNHEY, CDR2 SMNVEV (reference sequence). The CDR3 is 15 residues long. DNA for the CDR3: TGTGCCAGCAGTTCGACAGAAGACACCAACTATGGCTACACCTTC. It codes for CASSSTEDTNYGYTF.

The chain carries TRBV7-8 and TRBJ2-1; the D gene is possibly TRBD2 (5 bases). This CDR3 has 15 residues. Germline V gives CDR1 SGHVS, CDR2 FQNEAQ. V gave up 1 base and J gave up 5 bases, with 12 bases separating them. The CDR3 sequence is CASSLDLASHNEQFF. The CDR3 bases are TGTGCCAGCAGCTTAGACCTAGCATCCCACAATGAGCAGTTCTTC.

The chain employs TRBV27 and TRBJ2-1; 10 bases are shared with TRBD1. V shed 5 bases, J shed 9 bases, and the junction held 10 bases outside the gene matches. The CDR3 loop spans 15 amino acids. Looked up from germline, CDR1 is MNHEY and CDR2 is SMNVEV (reference sequence). The CDR3 nucleotides are TGTGCCAGCAGTAAACCGGGACAGGGGATAAGTGAGCAGTTCTTC. Protein: CASSKPGQGISEQFF.

The chain joins TRBV29-1 to TRBJ1-1; D gene unclear. V shed 4 bases and J shed 1 base, with 10 bases lying between them. Germline assignment: CDR1 SQVTM and CDR2 ANQGSEA. The CDR3 loop spans 13 amino acids. The CDR3 region is CSVVEQPNTEAFF. CDR3 nucleotide sequence: TGCAGCGTTGTCGAACAACCGAACACTGAAGCTTTCTTT.

The chain joins TRBV12-5 to TRBJ2-2, with 8 bases aligning to TRBD2. The germline V gene has CDR1 LGHNT and CDR2 FRNRAP. The CDR3 is 15 residues long. The V segment lost 5 bases and the J segment 6 bases; nucleotides outside the gene matches: 8. The CDR3 DNA is TGTGCTAGTGGTCTACCGGGAGGGCGGCCCGGGGAGCTGTTTTTT. Its translation: CASGLPGGRPGELFF.